This T cell receptor (beta chain) was recorded in a study of CD8+ T cells in alopecia areata. Study-wide results and limits: Among the cells sequenced in scalp samples are also the resident alphabeta T cells of normal skin.

The CDR3 runs 16 residues. Germline CDR1 is GTSNPN and CDR2 is SVGIG (reference sequence). Trimming took 0 bases from V and 5 from J; bases not matched to a gene: 11. A word on this clone: Its specificity is not known.

Following extraction, RNA underwent reverse transcription to cDNA, which served as the sequencing template. Sequenced by immunoSEQ multiplex PCR; TCRdb stores in-frame clones only, minus some. The repertoire has some 240,000 clones, 50% to 65% of them found once; the top ten carry 0.4% to 0.55%. This receptor was taken from a human donor with alopecia areata. This chain joins TRBV30 and TRBJ2-3, with TRBD1 identical over 7 bases. The sample in question was CD4+ T cells sorted from blood, obtained at week 0. CDR3 residues: CAWSVQPGQVKDTQYF. CDR3 coding DNA: TGTGCCTGGAGTGTACAGCCAGGACAGGTAAAAGATACGCAGTATTTT.